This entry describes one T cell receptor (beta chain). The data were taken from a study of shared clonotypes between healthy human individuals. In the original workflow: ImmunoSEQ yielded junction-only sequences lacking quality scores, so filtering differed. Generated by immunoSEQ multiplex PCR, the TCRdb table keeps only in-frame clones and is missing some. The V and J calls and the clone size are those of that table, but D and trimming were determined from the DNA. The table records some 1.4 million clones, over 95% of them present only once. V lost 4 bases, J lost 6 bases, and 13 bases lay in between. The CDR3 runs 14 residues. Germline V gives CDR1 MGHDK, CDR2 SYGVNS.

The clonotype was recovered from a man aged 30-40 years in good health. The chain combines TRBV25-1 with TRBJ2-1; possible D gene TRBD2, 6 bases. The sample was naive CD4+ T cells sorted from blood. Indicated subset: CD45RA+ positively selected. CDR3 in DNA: TGTGCCAGCAGTGCCTCCGGGAGCGTCAATGAGCAGTTCTTC. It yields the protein CASSASGSVNEQFF.